A single TCR beta chain is shown here with its context. Its antigen is not identified. This record comes from a study of human T cells and chemical hapten exposure. Study overall: The study traced per-sample TCR yield variation mainly to small differences in pooled library volumes. Study-level findings and limits: Once DPC sensitization occurred, TCRs above 1 in 1000 frequency showed no change.

One entry per CDR3 protein results from TCRdb running MiXCR on the RACE reads. The sample yields roughly 150,000 distinct CDR3 sequences, about 30% seen once. The length of the CDR3 is 13 residues. Germline CDR1 and CDR2: SGHTA and FQGTGA. V was trimmed by 5 bases and J by 13 bases, leaving 19 bases between them. Time point indicated: patch test 3, about 24 weeks after DPC sensitization. Treatment meaning: therapeutic diphenylcyclopropenone sensitization with weekly scalp DPC. Staff drew blood before applying each patch test. The specimen comprised whole blood, sampled in connection with sensitization to the hapten diphenylcyclopropenone (DPC). This receptor was identified in a woman under 30 with alopecia areata. Some clones in this sample may be carry-over from other donors' samples. The rearrangement uses TRBV7-3 and TRBJ2-3, with a tentative D call TRBD1 (6 bases). Here the CDR3 reads CASSTYRDTRKYF. DNA for the CDR3: TGTGCCAGCAGCACCTATCGGGACACCCGAAAGTATTTT.